This T cell receptor (beta chain) was profiled in a study of cytomegalovirus exposure and HLA in healthy donors. Remarks on this clone: What it binds is not known.

V lost 4 bases, J lost 8 bases, and 6 bases stayed unmatched. This CDR3 has 14 amino acids. Germline V gene data show CDR1 as MNHEY and CDR2 as SVGAGI. Findings of the study overall: Most of the TCR beta V segments (in an earlier analysis) were productive either about 87% or about 30% of the time.

It was with 60 Vbeta and 13 Jbeta primers that the PCR ran. Sequencing used immunoSEQ multiplex PCR; TCRdb keeps in-frame clones, though not all of them. The table records approximately 130,000 clones, roughly 86% of them present only once. The TCR was taken from a man aged 18 to 30 in good health and CMV-seronegative. The V call is TRBV6-5, the J call TRBJ2-1; TRBD1 agrees at 9 bases. The sequenced sample was PBMCs. The CDR3 DNA is TGTGCCAGCAGTTGGGACAGGGTAAACGATGAGCAGTTCTTC. It encodes CASSWDRVNDEQFF.